This T cell receptor (beta chain) was obtained from a study of chemoradiotherapy in HPV16-positive cancers. The protocol was immunoSEQ multiplex PCR, while the TCRdb copy is restricted to in-frame clones and leaves out a portion. The table lists under 15,000 clones, roughly 77% of them singletons, with about 1.3% in the top ten. The CDR3 consists of 15 residues. V was trimmed by 1 base and J by 4 bases, leaving 14 bases between them. The germline gives CDR1 SGHKS, CDR2 YYEKEE (reference sequence). The gene calls are TRBV5-5 and TRBJ1-1; a possible D gene is TRBD1 (5 bases). Collection took place from a patient who underwent chemoradiotherapy. This receptor was identified in a human donor with HPV-associated anogenital cancer. CDR3 sequence (DNA): TGTGCCAGCAGCTTGCTTTCAGGGCTGAGCACTGAAGCTTTCTTT. This sequence encodes CASSLLSGLSTEAFF.